The 20 T cell receptor beta chains in this list originate from one sample, sequenced in a study of Ad26.COV2.S vaccination and SARS-CoV-2 variants. Sequenced by immunoSEQ multiplex PCR; TCRdb stores in-frame clones only, minus some. Of over 130,000 clones in the sample, roughly 88% were seen once. The specimen was peripheral blood, collected after recovery from COVID-19. These receptors all stem from a human donor who had recovered from COVID-19.

The chain links TRBV6-2 or TRBV6-3 to TRBJ2-3; D tentatively reads TRBD1 or TRBD2 (5 bases each). The CDR3 sequence is 17 residues long. In germline, CDR1 is MNHEY, CDR2 SVGEGT. V lost 5 bases and J lost 5, with 23 bases in between. CDR3 sequence: CASSTSTGTYEGDTQYF. The CDR3 bases are TGTGCCAGCAGTACATCTACCGGGACCTACGAGGGAGATACGCAGTATTTT.

The genes are TRBV6-6 and TRBJ1-1; D not certain. The CDR3 is made up of 14 amino acids. Per germline, CDR1 MNHNY and CDR2 SVGAGI (reference sequence). Trimming took 6 bases from V and 0 from J, leaving 11 bases between them. The CDR3 protein is CASSSPELNTEAFF. DNA for the CDR3: TGTGCCAGCAGCTCACCAGAGTTGAACACTGAAGCTTTCTTT.

The genes are TRBV4-3 and TRBJ1-2; unclear D gene. V was trimmed by 0 bases and J by 5 bases, leaving 16 bases between them. CDR3 length: 16 amino acids. Per the germline V gene, CDR1 is LGHNA and CDR2 is YSLEER. CDR3 nucleotide sequence: TGCGCCAGCAGCCAAGAACAGACGGTTGGGTTATATGGCTACACCTTC. Its protein product is CASSQEQTVGLYGYTF.

This chain uses TRBV27 with TRBJ1-2, with TRBD1 identical over 8 bases. Germline assignment: CDR1 MNHEY and CDR2 SMNVEV (reference sequence). The ends lost 6 bases at V and 7 bases at J; junction bases unmatched: 16. This CDR3 has 16 amino acids. CDR3 amino acids: CASSRQGSPPWGGYTF. The CDR3 nucleotides read TGTGCCAGCAGCAGACAGGGGTCCCCCCCTTGGGGTGGCTACACCTTC.

The chain is built from TRBV5-6 and TRBJ1-4; 8 positions match TRBD1. Germline V CDR1 and CDR2: SGHDT, YYEEEE. The V gene end was trimmed by 4 bases and the J gene end by 0 bases; junction bases not matched to a gene: 5. This CDR3 comprises 16 residues. The CDR3 DNA reads TGTGCCAGCAGCAAGGGGACAGGCCCAACTAATGAAAAACTGTTTTTT. Amino acid sequence: CASSKGTGPTNEKLFF.

The rearrangement uses TRBV7-2 and TRBJ2-1; TRBD2 might be the D (6 bases). Germline V gene lookup returns CDR1 SGHTA and CDR2 FQGNSA. CDR3 size: 15 residues. V was pared by 3 bases and J by 2 bases, with 11 bases between. The CDR3 sequence is CASSFPGGPYNEQFF. In nucleotides, the CDR3 is TGTGCCAGCAGCTTCCCCGGGGGTCCCTACAATGAGCAGTTCTTC.

V gene TRBV3-1 (or the pseudogene TRBV3-2) combines with J gene TRBJ1-1; D call uncertain. This CDR3 region has 13 residues. The germline V and J ends were trimmed by 5 bases and 11 bases, with 18 bases remaining between them. Per the germline V gene, CDR1 is LGHDT and CDR2 is YNNKEL (reference sequence). Written as DNA, the CDR3 is TGTGCCAGCAGCTCCCGAGGAGCGAAGTCGGCTTTCTTT. It specifies CASSSRGAKSAFF.

V and J are TRBV7-6 and TRBJ2-1, with a possible D match to TRBD1 (6 bases). Germline values: CDR1 SGHVS, CDR2 FNYEAQ. CDR3 length: 15 residues. Trimming left V 5 bases short and J 9 bases short, with 20 bases between. CDR3 amino acids: CASSRDRSAHSEQFF. CDR3 sequence (DNA): TGTGCCAGCAGCCGAGACAGGTCGGCACACAGTGAGCAGTTCTTC. The full variable domain, rest sourced from reference TRBV7-6 and TRBJ2-1, is GAGVSQSPRYKVTKRGQDVALRCDPISGHVSLYWYRQALGQGPEFLTYFNYEAQQDKSGLPNDRFSAERPEGSISTLTIQRTEQRDSAMYRCASSRDRSAHSEQFFGPGTRLTVL.

This chain uses TRBV19 with TRBJ1-1, with 10 bases identical to TRBD1. With 4 bases clipped from V and 0 bases from J, the junction kept 8 bases outside the gene matches. Germline V gives CDR1 LNHDA, CDR2 SQIVND (reference sequence). The CDR3 spans 17 residues. For the CDR3, the DNA is TGTGCCAGTAGTAGGGGGGACAGGGGCACCATGAACACTGAAGCTTTCTTT. Its protein product is CASSRGDRGTMNTEAFF.

The chain has TRBV4-3 and TRBJ1-1; D gene uncertain. V was shortened by 6 bases and J by 4 bases, with 12 bases between the two germline ends. Looked up from germline, CDR1 is LGHNA and CDR2 is YSLEER. The CDR3 sequence is 13 residues long. Here the CDR3 DNA reads TGCGCCAGCAGTCAGACCTTCCCCACTGAAGCTTTCTTT. This encodes CASSQTFPTEAFF.

The V call is TRBV7-2, the J call TRBJ1-6; possibly TRBD1 for D (5 bases). The germline V and J ends were trimmed by 1 base and 10 bases, with 8 bases remaining between them. CDR3 size: 13 residues. Germline-derived CDR1 and CDR2 are SGHTA and FQGNSA. In DNA form, the CDR3 reads TGTGCCAGCAGCTTAGGAGCAGGGTCACCCCTCCACTTT. Translated, it gives CASSLGAGSPLHF.

The chain combines TRBV29-1 with TRBJ1-1; 8 nucleotides align to TRBD1. Germline CDR1 is SQVTM and CDR2 is ANQGSEA. This CDR3 is built from 11 residues. Trimming removed 5 bases from V and 6 bases from J; junction bases left unmatched: 2. CDR3 bases: TGCAGCGTTCACAGGGGGGCTGAAGCTTTCTTT. This translates into CSVHRGAEAFF.

The chain links TRBV18 to TRBJ2-3; 8 bases are a match to TRBD1. Germline V CDR1 and CDR2: KGHSH, LQKENI. The V and J ends lost 6 bases and 3 bases, in that order; junction bases with no gene match: 5. CDR3 length equals 14 residues. CDR3 region: CASSHGQGTDTQYF. The DNA of the CDR3 is TGTGCCAGCTCGCATGGACAGGGAACAGATACGCAGTATTTT.

The chain recombines TRBV5-1 with TRBJ1-2; D gene ambiguous. CDR3 length: 12 residues. The germline gives CDR1 SGHRS, CDR2 YFSETQ. The V gene lost 6 bases and the J gene lost 8 bases, with 14 bases spanning the gap. For the CDR3, the DNA is TGCGCCAGCACCTCCGGGGTCGAGGGCTACACCTTC. It yields the protein CASTSGVEGYTF.

The J gene is TRBJ1-5, the V gene TRBV19; D ambiguous. Germline V CDR1 and CDR2: LNHDA, SQIVND (reference sequence). The CDR3 runs to 12 residues. V lost 7 bases, J lost 4 bases, and 8 bases lay in between. The CDR3 here is CASTEGNQPQHF. In nucleotides, the CDR3 is TGTGCCAGTACTGAAGGAAATCAGCCCCAGCATTTT.

A single count supports this clone. The genes are TRBV7-8 and TRBJ2-5, with D perhaps TRBD1 or TRBD2 (5 bases each). The CDR3 runs 14 residues. V lost 2 bases, J lost 5 bases, and 12 bases lay in between. From germline, CDR1 is SGHVS and CDR2 FQNEAQ. CDR3 nucleotide sequence: TGTGCCAGCAGCTTAAATCGGGGCGCCGAGACCCAGTACTTC. It encodes CASSLNRGAETQYF. The whole variable domain, remainder taken from reference TRBV7-8 and TRBJ2-5, is GAGVSQSPRYKVAKRGQDVALRCDPISGHVSLFWYQQALGQGPEFLTYFQNEAQLDKSGLPSDRFFAERPEGSVSTLKIQRTQQEDSAVYLCASSLNRGAETQYFGPGTRLLVL.

The CDR3, as DNA: TGTGCCAGCAGTTCCTCACTGAACTATGGCTACACCTTC. This gives the protein CASSSSLNYGYTF. The gene calls are TRBV28 and TRBJ1-2; D gene ambiguous. Germline assignment: CDR1 MDHEN and CDR2 SYDVKM. The CDR3 contains 13 residues. The V end was cut by 4 bases, the J end by 2 bases, with 8 bases between.

V and J are TRBV19 and TRBJ1-1, with 7 bases fitting TRBD1. Trimming removed 2 bases from V and 5 bases from J; junction bases left unmatched: 8. Germline CDR1 and CDR2: LNHDA and SQIVND (reference sequence). This CDR3 comprises 15 residues. The DNA of the CDR3 is TGTGCCAGTAGTATAAACAGGGGCTTGAGGACTGAAGCTTTCTTT. It translates to CASSINRGLRTEAFF.

This chain joins TRBV19 and TRBJ1-6; the D is unclear. V dropped 2 bases and J dropped 10 bases, with 12 bases sitting between them. Germline V CDR1 and CDR2: LNHDA, SQIVND (reference sequence). The CDR3 has 14 amino acids. CDR3 protein: CASSILVVGSPLHF. For the CDR3, the DNA is TGTGCCAGTAGTATACTGGTCGTGGGGTCACCCCTCCACTTT.

The J gene is TRBJ1-5, the V gene TRBV18; TRBD1 might be the D (5 bases). V dropped 3 bases and J dropped 0 bases, with 15 bases sitting between them. The germline V gene encodes CDR1 KGHSH and CDR2 LQKENI. This CDR3 region has 17 residues. The CDR3 here is CASSPAGGSLSNQPQHF. Here the CDR3 DNA reads TGTGCCAGCTCACCGGCGGGGGGGAGCCTTAGCAATCAGCCCCAGCATTTT.